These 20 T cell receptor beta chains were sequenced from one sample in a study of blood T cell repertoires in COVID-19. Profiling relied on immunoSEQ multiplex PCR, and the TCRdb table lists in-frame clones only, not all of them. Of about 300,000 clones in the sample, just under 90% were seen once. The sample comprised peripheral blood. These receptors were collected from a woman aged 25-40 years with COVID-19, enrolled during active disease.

CDR3 amino acids: CASSEANRGSLPQHF. The CDR3, as DNA: TGTGCCAGCAGTGAAGCGAACAGGGGTTCCCTTCCCCAGCATTTT. The J gene is TRBJ1-5, the V gene TRBV2; 7 bases are shared with TRBD1. CDR3 length: 15 residues. J lost 10 bases, V lost 0 bases, and 9 bases had no gene match. CDR1 and CDR2 from the germline V gene are SNHLY and FYNNEI.

The CDR3 coding sequence is TGTGCCAGCAGCCCGGACGCGGGGTCAACTAATGAAAAACTGTTTTTT. It is translated as CASSPDAGSTNEKLFF. V is TRBV5-8 and J is TRBJ1-4, with D unresolved. Germline V gives CDR1 SGHTS, CDR2 YDEGEE. The V end was cut by 4 bases, the J end by 0 bases, with 13 bases between. CDR3 length: 16 amino acids.

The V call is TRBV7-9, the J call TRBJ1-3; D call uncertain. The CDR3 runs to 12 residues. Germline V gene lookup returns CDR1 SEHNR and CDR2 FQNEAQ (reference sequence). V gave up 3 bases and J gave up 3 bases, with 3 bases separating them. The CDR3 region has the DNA TGTGCCAGCAGCTTCAGTGGAAACACCATATATTTT. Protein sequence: CASSFSGNTIYF.

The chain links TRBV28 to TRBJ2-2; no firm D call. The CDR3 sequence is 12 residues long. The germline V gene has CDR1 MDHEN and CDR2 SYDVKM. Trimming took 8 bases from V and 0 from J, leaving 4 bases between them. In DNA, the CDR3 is TGTGCCAGCGGCCCGAACACCGGGGAGCTGTTTTTT. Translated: CASGPNTGELFF. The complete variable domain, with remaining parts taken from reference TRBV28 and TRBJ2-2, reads DVKVTQSSRYLVKRTGEKVFLECVQDMDHENMFWYRQDPGLGLRLIYFSYDVKMKEKGDIPEGYSVSREKKERFSLILESASTNQTSMYLCASGPNTGELFFGEGSRLTVL.

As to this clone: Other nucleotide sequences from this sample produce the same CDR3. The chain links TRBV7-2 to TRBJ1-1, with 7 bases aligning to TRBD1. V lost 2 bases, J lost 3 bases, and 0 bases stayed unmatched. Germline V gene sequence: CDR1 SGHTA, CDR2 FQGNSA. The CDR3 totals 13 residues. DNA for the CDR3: TGTGCCAGCAGCTTACAGGGGGACACTGAAGCTTTCTTT. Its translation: CASSLQGDTEAFF.

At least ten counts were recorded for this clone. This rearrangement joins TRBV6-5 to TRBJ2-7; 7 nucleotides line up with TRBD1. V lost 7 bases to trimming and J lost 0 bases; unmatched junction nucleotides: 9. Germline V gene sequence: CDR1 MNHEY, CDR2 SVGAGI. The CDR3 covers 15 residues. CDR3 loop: CASKQGPESSYEQYV. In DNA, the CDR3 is TGTGCCAGCAAACAGGGGCCAGAGTCCTCCTACGAGCAGTACGTC.

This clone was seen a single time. The CDR3, as DNA: TGCGCCAGCAGCCCCAGTCGAGGAAACTGGGACACTGAAGCTTTCTTT. Its translation is CASSPSRGNWDTEAFF. V and J are TRBV4-1 and TRBJ1-1; D call uncertain. Per the germline V gene, CDR1 is MGHRA and CDR2 is YSYEKL. This CDR3 contains 16 residues. The V and J ends lost 4 bases and 3 bases respectively, with 18 bases between them.

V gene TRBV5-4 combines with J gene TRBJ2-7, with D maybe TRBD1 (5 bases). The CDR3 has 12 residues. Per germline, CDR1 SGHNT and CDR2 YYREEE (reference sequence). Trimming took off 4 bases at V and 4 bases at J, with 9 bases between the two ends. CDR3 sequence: CASSPAGYEQYV. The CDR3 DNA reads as TGTGCCAGCAGCCCCGCAGGGTACGAGCAGTACGTC.

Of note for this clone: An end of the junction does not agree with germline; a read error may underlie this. CDR3 sequence: CASSPLPFTSLYHEQFF. CDR3 in DNA: TGTGCCAGCAGCCCCCTCCCGTTTACTAGTCTCTACCATGAGCAGTTCTTC. This chain connects TRBV7-8 to TRBJ2-1, with TRBD2 as a possible D gene (5 bases). This CDR3 is built from 17 residues. Germline loops: CDR1 SGHVS, CDR2 FQNEAQ.

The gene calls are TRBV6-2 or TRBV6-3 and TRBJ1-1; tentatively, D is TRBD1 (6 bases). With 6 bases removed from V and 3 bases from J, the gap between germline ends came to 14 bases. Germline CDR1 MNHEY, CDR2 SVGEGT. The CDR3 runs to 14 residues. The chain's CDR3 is CASSPLDRDTEAFF. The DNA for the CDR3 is TGTGCCAGCAGCCCTTTGGACAGAGACACTGAAGCTTTCTTT.

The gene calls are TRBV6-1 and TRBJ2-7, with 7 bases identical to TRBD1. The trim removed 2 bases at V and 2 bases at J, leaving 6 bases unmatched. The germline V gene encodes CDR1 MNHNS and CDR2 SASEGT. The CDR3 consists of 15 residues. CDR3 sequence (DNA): TGTGCCAGCAGTGAATCGGGACAGCGGACCTACGAGCAGTACTTC. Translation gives CASSESGQRTYEQYF.

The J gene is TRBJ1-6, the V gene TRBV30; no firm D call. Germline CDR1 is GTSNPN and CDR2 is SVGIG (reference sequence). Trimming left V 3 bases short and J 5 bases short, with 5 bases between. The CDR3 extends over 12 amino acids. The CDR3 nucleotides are TGTGCCTGGAGGTTAAATAATTCACCCCTCCACTTT. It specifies CAWRLNNSPLHF.

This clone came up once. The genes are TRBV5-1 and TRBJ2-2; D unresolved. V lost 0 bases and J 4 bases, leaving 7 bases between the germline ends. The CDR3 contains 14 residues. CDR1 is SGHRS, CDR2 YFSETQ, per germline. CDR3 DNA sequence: TGCGCCAGCAGCTTGGCAGGTGGCACCGGGGAGCTGTTTTTT. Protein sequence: CASSLAGGTGELFF.

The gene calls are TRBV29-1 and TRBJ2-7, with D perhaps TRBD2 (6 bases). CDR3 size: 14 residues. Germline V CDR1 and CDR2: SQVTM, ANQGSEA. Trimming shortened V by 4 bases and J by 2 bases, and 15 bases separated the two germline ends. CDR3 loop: CSVASRELPYEQYF. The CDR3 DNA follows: TGCAGCGTTGCTTCGCGGGAACTACCCTACGAGCAGTACTTC.

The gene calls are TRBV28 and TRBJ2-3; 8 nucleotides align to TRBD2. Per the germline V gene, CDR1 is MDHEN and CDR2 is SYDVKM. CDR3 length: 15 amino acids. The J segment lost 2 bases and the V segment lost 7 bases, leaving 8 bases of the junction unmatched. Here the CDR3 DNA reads TGTGCCAGCATCAAAGCGGGGGCCAACACAGATACGCAGTATTTT. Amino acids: CASIKAGANTDTQYF.

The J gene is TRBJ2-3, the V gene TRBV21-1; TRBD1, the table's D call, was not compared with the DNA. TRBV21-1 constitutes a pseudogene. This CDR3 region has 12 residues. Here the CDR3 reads CASSKGPDTQYF. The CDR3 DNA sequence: TGTGCCAGCAGCAAGGGCCCAGATACGCAGTATTTT.

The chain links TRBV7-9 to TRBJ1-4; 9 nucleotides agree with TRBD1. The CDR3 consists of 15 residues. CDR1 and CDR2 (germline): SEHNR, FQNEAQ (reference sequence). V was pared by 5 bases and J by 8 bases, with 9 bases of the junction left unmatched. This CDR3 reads CASSRGDREGEKLFF. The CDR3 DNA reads TGTGCCAGCAGCAGGGGGGACAGGGAAGGCGAAAAACTGTTTTTT.

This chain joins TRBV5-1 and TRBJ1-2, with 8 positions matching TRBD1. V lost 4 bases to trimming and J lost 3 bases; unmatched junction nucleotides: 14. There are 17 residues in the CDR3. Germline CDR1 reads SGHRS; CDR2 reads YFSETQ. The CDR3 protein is CASSLTPQGVQDYGYTF. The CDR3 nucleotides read TGCGCCAGCAGCCTTACCCCACAGGGGGTCCAGGACTATGGCTACACCTTC.

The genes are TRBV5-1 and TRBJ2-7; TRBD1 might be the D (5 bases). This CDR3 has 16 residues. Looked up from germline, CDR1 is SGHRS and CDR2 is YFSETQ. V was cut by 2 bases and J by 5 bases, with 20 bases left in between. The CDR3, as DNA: TGCGCCAGCAGCTTTGTTTATTGGAAGGGGAAGGACGAGCAGTACGTC. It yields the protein CASSFVYWKGKDEQYV.

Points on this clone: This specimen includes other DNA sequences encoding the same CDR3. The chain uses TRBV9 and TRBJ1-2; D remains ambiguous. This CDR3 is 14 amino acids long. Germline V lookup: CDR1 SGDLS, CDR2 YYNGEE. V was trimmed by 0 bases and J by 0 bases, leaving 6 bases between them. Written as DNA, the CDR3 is TGTGCCAGCAGCGTAGGAGCCTCTAACTATGGCTACACCTTC. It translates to CASSVGASNYGYTF. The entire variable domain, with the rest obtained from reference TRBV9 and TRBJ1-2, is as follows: DSGVTQTPKHLITATGQRVTLRCSPRSGDLSVYWYQQSLDQGLQFLIQYYNGEERAKGNILERFSAQQFPDLHSELNLSSLELGDSALYFCASSVGASNYGYTFGSGTRLTVV.